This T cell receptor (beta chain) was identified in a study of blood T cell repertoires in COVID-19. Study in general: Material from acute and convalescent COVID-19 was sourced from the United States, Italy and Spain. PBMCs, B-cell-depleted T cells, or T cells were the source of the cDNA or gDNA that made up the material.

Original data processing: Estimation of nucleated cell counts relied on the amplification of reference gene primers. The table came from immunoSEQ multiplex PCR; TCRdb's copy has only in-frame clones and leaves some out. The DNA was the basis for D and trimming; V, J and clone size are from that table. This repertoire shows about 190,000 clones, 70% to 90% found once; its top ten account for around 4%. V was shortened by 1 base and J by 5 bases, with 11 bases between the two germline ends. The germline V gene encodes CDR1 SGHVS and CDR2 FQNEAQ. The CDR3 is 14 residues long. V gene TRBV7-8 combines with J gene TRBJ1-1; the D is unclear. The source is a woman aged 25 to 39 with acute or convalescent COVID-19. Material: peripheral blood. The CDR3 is CASSLVLDETEAFF. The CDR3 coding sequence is TGTGCCAGCAGCTTAGTTCTAGATGAGACTGAAGCTTTCTTT.